Below are 29 T cell receptor beta chains sequenced from a single sample in a study of tumor and adjacent non-tumor tissue in lung cancer. This sample's RNA came from whole unsorted tissue. More than 3 cm separated this lung sample from the edge of the tumor. The library came from three nested PCR rounds adapted from ARM-PCR protocols. From the multiplex PCR reads, TCRdb called clonotypes with MiXCR, one entry per CDR3 protein. The sample consists of 75,000 to 90,000 distinct CDR3 sequences, 65% to 80% of them appearing once. Source material: distant non-tumor lung tissue. The source is a woman between 45 and 60 years old with non-small cell lung cancer.

Turning to this clonotype: The germline gene is not matched at one end of the junction; a read error may be the cause. The chain joins TRBV6-1 to TRBJ2-5; D is ambiguous. CDR3 length equals 16 residues. Germline V gives CDR1 MNHNS, CDR2 SASEGT. The CDR3 loop reads CANSERFNGTQETQYF. DNA of the CDR3: TGTGCCAACAGTGAACGCTTTAATGGAACTCAAGAGACCCAGTATTTC.

The chain couples TRBV20-1 to TRBJ2-1; 8 bases align to TRBD1. The CDR3 has 16 residues. The germline gives CDR1 DFQATT, CDR2 SNEGSKA (reference sequence). J gave up 1 base and V 3 bases, and 8 bases lay outside the gene matches. CDR3 sequence: CSARGQEQRSYNEQFF. CDR3 DNA: TGCAGTGCTAGGGGACAGGAGCAAAGATCCTACAATGAGCAGTTCTTC.

The sample holds one count of this clonotype. A much larger clone sits a single nucleotide away, making a read error possible. The V and J genes are TRBV5-1 and TRBJ2-2; tentative D call: TRBD1 (5 bases). CDR1 SGHRS and CDR2 YFSETQ come from the germline V gene. The CDR3 has 15 amino acids. The germline V and J ends were trimmed by 4 bases and 2 bases, with 12 bases remaining between them. The CDR3 DNA sequence: TGCGCCAGCAGCCCGTCACAGGATAACACCGGGGAGCTGTTTTTT. Translating it yields CASSPSQDNTGELFF.

In this sample, this clonotype turned up many times. V usage is TRBV5-6 and J usage is TRBJ1-3; TRBD1 is a possible D gene (5 bases). V lost 1 base to trimming and J lost 0 bases, with 14 bases between them. The germline gives CDR1 SGHDT, CDR2 YYEEEE. CDR3 size: 17 residues. Written as DNA, the CDR3 is TGTGCCAGCAGCTTGATCGGGGGACGCTCCTCTGGAAACACCATATATTTT. Encoded protein: CASSLIGGRSSGNTIYF.

The V and J genes are TRBV4-1 and TRBJ2-5, with unresolved D. This CDR3 contains 16 residues. Deletions cut 0 bases from V and 13 bases from J, with 24 bases between. Germline V gene sequence: CDR1 MGHRA, CDR2 YSYEKL. The CDR3 nucleotides are TGCGCCAGCAGCCAAGAGGGCGCCGGAAACCAAGAGATCCGGTACTTC. This encodes CASSQEGAGNQEIRYF.

The V and J genes are TRBV29-1 and TRBJ2-7; a weak D match, TRBD2 (5 bases). CDR1 and CDR2 (germline): SQVTM, ANQGSEA. The CDR3 is 12 amino acids. The chain's CDR3 is CGIEDRGREQYF. Written as DNA, the CDR3 is TGCGGCATTGAAGATCGAGGGCGCGAGCAGTACTTC.

This clonotype appeared a single time. An end of the junction differs from the germline gene, which may be a read error. This chain links TRBV29-1 with TRBJ2-3; 7 bases are shared with TRBD2. Germline loops: CDR1 SQVTM, CDR2 ANQGSEA. This CDR3 comprises 17 residues. The CDR3 DNA is TGCAGCGTTGAAATCGGCGAGGCGGGAGCGAGCATAGATACGCACTATTTT. Encoded protein: CSVEIGEAGASIDTHYF.

This clonotype occurred once. One end of the junction is discordant with germline, which a read error may explain. The rearrangement uses TRBV4-1 and TRBJ2-2, with 7 bases matching TRBD1. Germline V gives CDR1 MGHRA, CDR2 YSYEKL. This CDR3 is built from 18 residues. The CDR3 DNA reads as TGCGCCAGCAGCCAAAAAGCCGGGACAGCTGCGAACACCTGGGAGCTGTTTTTT. Translated: CASSQKAGTAANTWELFF.

This clonotype was seen at least ten times. This chain uses TRBV10-3 with TRBJ2-1; 8 positions agree with TRBD1. J lost 1 base, V lost 3 bases, and 5 bases had no gene match. This CDR3 has 16 residues. Looked up from germline, CDR1 is ENHRY and CDR2 is SYGVKD. This CDR3 is CAISDPGTGSYNEQFF. Here the CDR3 DNA reads TGTGCCATCAGTGACCCCGGGACAGGTTCCTACAATGAGCAGTTCTTC.

This clonotype was seen more than once but under ten times. The rearrangement joins TRBV10-2 to TRBJ2-1; 10 bases match TRBD1. CDR1 is WSHSY, CDR2 SAAADI, per germline. The CDR3 covers 14 residues. J gave up 5 bases and V 8 bases, and 6 bases lay outside the gene matches. This chain's CDR3 is CASGTGVGHNEQFF. The CDR3 nucleotides read TGCGCCAGCGGGACAGGGGTGGGTCACAATGAGCAGTTCTTC.

About this clonotype: The CDR3 end shows no conserved phenylalanine or tryptophan, and so a read error is likely. The chain employs TRBV4-2 and TRBJ2-7; 10 nucleotides match TRBD2. This CDR3 spans 15 amino acids. Germline V gives CDR1 LGHNA, CDR2 YNFKEQ. CDR3 nucleotides: TGTGCCAGCAGGCAAGAGCCTAGCGGGAGCTACGAGCAGTACTCC. Its protein is CASRQEPSGSYEQYS.

In its sample, this clonotype was seen once. The final CDR3 position lacks the conserved phenylalanine or tryptophan, pointing to a likely read error. The DNA is omitted, as the CDR3 cannot be located on it reliably, and the CDR3 follows TCRdb's listing. The chain recombines TRBV29-1 with TRBJ2-1; TRBD2 was called by the table and not checked on the DNA. CDR1 SQVTM and CDR2 ANQGSEA come from the germline V gene. The CDR3 comprises 13 residues, both ends counted. This CDR3 reads CSAKKWEGGELFL.

This clonotype was counted between two and nine times. This sequence may be a read error, since a much larger clone differs from it by one base. The chain employs TRBV28 and TRBJ2-7; D not certain. Germline loops: CDR1 MDHEN, CDR2 SYDVKM. The CDR3 contains 12 residues. The CDR3 protein is CVSSLLLYEQYF. DNA of the CDR3: TGTGTCAGCAGTTTGTTGCTCTACGAGCAGTACTTC. Filled out from reference TRBV28 and TRBJ2-7, the complete variable domain reads DVKVTQSSRYLVKRTGEKVFLECVQDMDHENMFWYRQDPGLGLRLIYFSYDVKMKEKGDIPEGYSVSREKKERFSLILESASTNQTSMYLCVSSLLLYEQYFGPGTRLTVT.

As concerns this clonotype: The junction does not match germline at one end; this may be a read error. The chain carries TRBV4-2 and TRBJ2-7; the D is unclear. The CDR3 has 16 residues. The V gene's germline CDR1 is LGHNA and CDR2 YNFKEQ. CDR3 sequence: CASSHAVEAAPYEQYF. The CDR3 nucleotides are TGTGCAAGCAGCCATGCAGTAGAGGCAGCCCCCTACGAGCAGTACTTC.

With respect to this clonotype: The conserved phenylalanine or tryptophan is not found at the CDR3 terminus, so this likely reflects a read error. The chain links TRBV5-1 to TRBJ2-5; 7 bases are a match to TRBD2. CDR3 size: 15 residues. Germline-derived CDR1 and CDR2 are SGHRS and YFSETQ. The CDR3 sequence is CASSLVAAGQETQYL. The CDR3 coding sequence is TGCGCAAGCAGCTTGGTTGCAGCGGGACAAGAGACCCAGTACTTG.

Comments on this clonotype: This likely comes from a read error, as the CDR3 has no conserved phenylalanine or tryptophan at its end. The chain has TRBV12-3 or TRBV12-4 and TRBJ2-1; 7 bases agree with TRBD1. The CDR3 loop spans 13 amino acids. The CDR3 region is CASSLAGGNEQFL. The CDR3, as DNA: TGCGCCAGCAGTTTAGCAGGGGGCAATGAGCAGTTCCTA.

A single count supports this clonotype. J is TRBJ2-5 and V is TRBV30; possibly TRBD1 for D (6 bases). The CDR3 covers 15 residues. V was cut by 3 bases and J by 1 base, with 15 bases left in between. CDR1 GTSNPN and CDR2 SVGIG come from the germline V gene (reference sequence). CDR3 nucleotides: TGTGCCTGGAGGGCAAGGGGGTGCAGCCAAGAGACCCAGTACTTC. This gives the protein CAWRARGCSQETQYF.

Of note for this clonotype: Likely a read error: the CDR3 ends without its conserved phenylalanine or tryptophan. The rearrangement links TRBV7-8 to TRBJ2-3; 7 bases line up with TRBD1. The germline gives CDR1 SGHVS, CDR2 FQNEAQ. The CDR3 has 15 amino acids. The DNA of the CDR3 is TGTACCAGCAGCAGAGGGACAGTCGGCACAGATACGCAGTATTTG. It is translated as CTSSRGTVGTDTQYL.

This clonotype was observed a few times. The genes are TRBV6-5 and TRBJ2-5; the D is unclear. The germline CDR1 and CDR2 sequences are MNHEY and SVGAGI. The germline V and J ends were trimmed by 6 bases and 9 bases, with 17 bases remaining between them. The CDR3 sequence is 13 residues long. This CDR3 is CASSPQSLGSQYF. The DNA for the CDR3 is TGTGCCAGCAGCCCCCAGTCTCTAGGTTCCCAGTACTTC.

Remarks on this clonotype: At one end, the junction sequence differs from germline, possibly due to a read error. This chain joins TRBV12-3 or TRBV12-4 and TRBJ2-1; D may be TRBD2 (5 bases). The CDR3 spans 11 residues. The CDR3 nucleotides are TGTACCAACAGTTACGGGAATGAGCATTTCTTC. The encoded protein is CTNSYGNEHFF.

With respect to this clonotype: The junction and the germline gene differ at one end; a read error may be behind it. V is TRBV12-5 and J is TRBJ2-1, with D tentatively TRBD2 (6 bases). This CDR3 region has 15 residues. CDR1 LGHNT and CDR2 FRNRAP come from the germline V gene. The CDR3 nucleotides are TGTGCTAGTGGCACTGGGCGGGACTCCTACAATGATCAGTTCTTC. Translation gives CASGTGRDSYNDQFF.

In the case of this clonotype: Germline and junction disagree at one end, which may indicate a read error. CDR3 sequence reads: CASIKTRNTEAFF. The CDR3, as DNA: TGTGCCAGCATTAAGACACGGAACACTGAGGCTTTCTTT. This chain connects TRBV6-5 to TRBJ1-1; no definite D call. The CDR3 sequence is 13 residues long. Germline V gene data show CDR1 as MNHEY and CDR2 as SVGAGI.

This clonotype occurred many times. The chain employs TRBV5-1 and TRBJ2-2; 7 bases line up with TRBD1. Germline V gives CDR1 SGHRS, CDR2 YFSETQ. V gave up 0 bases and J gave up 5 bases; unmatched junction bases: 4. CDR3 length equals 15 residues. The CDR3 protein is CASSLGQGVTGELFF. CDR3 sequence (DNA): TGCGCCAGCAGCTTGGGACAGGGAGTTACCGGGGAGCTGTTTTTT. The variable domain in full, completed from reference TRBV5-1 and TRBJ2-2, reads KAGVTQTPRYLIKTRGQQVTLSCSPISGHRSVSWYQQTPGQGLQFLFEYFSETQRNKGNFPGRFSGRQFSNSRSEMNVSTLELGDSALYLCASSLGQGVTGELFFGEGSRLTVL.

Worth noting for this clonotype: Sequence at one end of the junction differs from germline and may be a read error. The rearrangement uses TRBV6-2 or TRBV6-3 and TRBJ2-4, with a possible D match to TRBD2 (5 bases). CDR3 size: 10 residues. The V gene's germline CDR1 is MNHEY and CDR2 SVGEGT. For the CDR3, the DNA is TGTGGCAGCGGCAGGAACACTCAGTACTTC. Protein sequence: CGSGRNTQYF.

Concerning this clonotype: The germline gene is not matched at one end of the junction; a read error may be the cause. DNA for the CDR3: TGTGCCAGCAGTGTAGCATACAGGGGTCATGAGACACAGTACTTC. It specifies CASSVAYRGHETQYF. The chain joins TRBV28 to TRBJ2-5; TRBD1 agrees at 7 bases. Germline V gene sequence: CDR1 MDHEN, CDR2 SYDVKM. This CDR3 spans 15 amino acids. The entire variable domain, with the rest obtained from reference TRBV28 and TRBJ2-5, is as follows: DVKVTQSSRYLVKRTGEKVFLECVQDMDHENMFWYRQDPGLGLRLIYFSYDVKMKEKGDIPEGYSVSREKKERFSLILESASTNQTSMYLCASSVAYRGHETQYFGPGTRLLVL.

Remarks on this clonotype: This CDR3 is missing its conserved last phenylalanine or tryptophan, likely due to a read error. The rearrangement links TRBV5-1 to TRBJ2-2; D may be TRBD2 (6 bases). The V gene's germline CDR1 is SGHRS and CDR2 YFSETQ. The CDR3 spans 16 residues. The CDR3, as DNA: TGCGCCAGCAGCTCTTACGTGACTAGTCTCACCCGGGAGCTGTTTATT. Residues: CASSSYVTSLTRELFI.

A word on this clonotype: Relative to the germline gene, one junction end is altered; a read error may explain this. The chain carries TRBV6-2 or TRBV6-3 and TRBJ2-1; 8 positions agree with TRBD2. The CDR3 consists of 14 residues. Germline V CDR1 and CDR2: MNHEY, SVGEGT. CDR3 in DNA: TGTGCCAGCAATTACGGGACTAGTTACAATGAGCATTTCTTC. Its protein is CASNYGTSYNEHFF.

Notes on this clonotype: The junction shows a germline mismatch at one end, possibly a read error. This rearrangement joins TRBV12-3 or TRBV12-4 to TRBJ2-7; D ambiguous. This CDR3 is 15 amino acids long. This chain's CDR3 is CASSLMGESSYEQYF. CDR3 DNA sequence: TGTGCCAGCAGTTTGATGGGCGAGAGCTCCTATGAGCAGTATTTC.

Concerning this clonotype itself: A much bigger clone sits one base away, suggesting this may be a read error. This chain connects TRBV2 to TRBJ2-7; 8 bases are a match to TRBD2. V shed 4 bases and J 0 bases; nucleotides not matched to a gene: 8. Looked up from germline, CDR1 is SNHLY and CDR2 is FYNNEI. The CDR3 is 16 residues long. DNA of the CDR3: TGTGCCAGCAGTGGGCTTAAGGGACTAGGCTCCTACGAGCAGTACTTC. Its translation: CASSGLKGLGSYEQYF.